This TCR beta chain derives from a study of beta chain features in type 1 diabetes. Across the study: The study found patients and healthy donors alike in age, gender and cell yields.

General study findings and limits: A closer apparent resemblance between naive, central memory and Treg TCRB repertoires was seen in patients than in healthy donors. Insertion counts at VDJ junctions were lower in type 1 diabetes patients, who also showed more deletions there.

Only a few counts were recorded for this clone. Antigen unknown. On average, the one heparinised blood draw given by each donor was 90 to 150 mL. The investigators reverse transcribed all of the isolated RNA, so they sequenced expressed TCRB transcripts. TCRdb's table, derived via immunoSEQ multiplex PCR, lists solely in-frame clones and lacks some. The sample contains 900,000 or so clones, roughly 15% of which appear only once. Input material: naive CD4+ T cells from blood. This sequence originates from a woman aged 18-35 years in good health.

CDR3 region: CASSGLAASYNEQFF. The CDR3 nucleotides are TGCGCCAGCAGTGGACTAGCGGCCTCCTACAATGAGCAGTTCTTC. J is TRBJ2-1 and V is TRBV10-2; 9 bases agree with TRBD2. Germline V gene sequence: CDR1 WSHSY, CDR2 SAAADI. Losses at the gene ends were 4 bases for V and 0 bases for J; bases not matched to a gene: 1. This CDR3 is 15 amino acids long.